Each of the 18 T cell receptor beta chains below was sequenced from the same sample in a study of T cells in Graves' hyperthyroidism and ophthalmopathy. RNA transcripts were the template for amplifying TCR beta CDR3 regions. Using the HTBI primer set, a first-round RT-PCR was run on the TCR CDR3. MiXCR, run by TCRdb on the multiplex PCR reads, gives a single entry per CDR3 protein. The data show more than 450,000 distinct CDR3 sequences, about 20% seen once. Material for sequencing was blood. The receptor source for this set is a man aged 35 to 55 with Graves' ophthalmopathy.

This clonotype was counted a few times. V gene TRBV27 combines with J gene TRBJ1-1; D is uncertain. Germline CDR1 and CDR2: MNHEY and SMNVEV (reference sequence). V was trimmed by 3 bases and J by 7 bases, leaving 12 bases between them. The CDR3 has 13 residues. CDR3 DNA: TGTGCCAGCAGTTTGTTACAAAGCTATGAAGCTTTCTTT. Its translation is CASSLLQSYEAFF.

This clonotype was counted only a few times. This CDR3 is CASTVGQGGGYTF. The CDR3 DNA is TGTGCCAGCACCGTCGGACAGGGAGGGGGCTACACCTTC. The J gene is TRBJ1-2, the V gene TRBV6-1, with TRBD1 identical over 8 bases. V dropped 7 bases and J dropped 8; count of bases not matched to a gene: 9. The CDR3 consists of 13 residues. Per germline, CDR1 MNHNS and CDR2 SASEGT.

This clonotype occurred many times. The rearrangement uses TRBV3-1 and TRBJ2-3; 7 bases are a match to TRBD2. The ends lost 6 bases at V and 1 base at J; junction bases unmatched: 4. This CDR3 region has 14 residues. The germline gives CDR1 LGHDT, CDR2 YNNKEL (reference sequence). The CDR3 spells CASSKSGGTDTQYF. The DNA for the CDR3 is TGTGCCAGCAGTAAGAGCGGGGGCACAGATACGCAGTATTTT.

This clonotype was observed a few times. This sequence joins TRBV19 and TRBJ2-7, with D perhaps TRBD1 (6 bases). The CDR3 is made up of 14 amino acids. Germline-derived CDR1 and CDR2 are LNHDA and SQIVND (reference sequence). V lost 9 bases and J lost 0, with 15 bases in between. The CDR3 is CASKEGVGSYEQYF. In DNA, the CDR3 is TGTGCCAGCAAAGAGGGGGTCGGCTCCTACGAGCAGTACTTC.

At least ten counts were recorded for this clonotype. The genes are TRBV3-1 and TRBJ2-3, with a possible D match to TRBD2 (6 bases). This CDR3 comprises 15 residues. Germline CDR1 is LGHDT and CDR2 is YNNKEL (reference sequence). Trimming shortened V by 4 bases and J by 0 bases, and 11 bases separated the two germline ends. CDR3: CASSPRSGSTDTQYF. The CDR3 DNA sequence: TGTGCCAGCAGCCCTCGCAGCGGGAGCACAGATACGCAGTATTTT.

The chain links TRBV29-1 to TRBJ2-3; 9 bases are a match to TRBD1. Germline CDR1 and CDR2: SQVTM and ANQGSEA. The CDR3 runs to 14 residues. V lost 5 bases and J lost 2; bases outside the gene matches: 5. The CDR3 DNA reads as TGCAGCGTTACCGGGACAGGGTTCACAGATACGCAGTATTTT. Its protein product is CSVTGTGFTDTQYF.

The V call is TRBV7-9, the J call TRBJ1-2, with 9 bases aligning to TRBD1. CDR1 is SEHNR and CDR2 is FQNEAQ in the germline V gene (reference sequence). The CDR3 extends over 14 amino acids. V lost 4 bases, J lost 5 bases, and 5 bases stayed unmatched. The CDR3, as DNA: TGTGCCAGCAGCTCGAGGGACAGGGTTTATGGCTACACCTTC. Its translation is CASSSRDRVYGYTF.

This clonotype has ten or more counts. This chain links TRBV6-1 with TRBJ2-7; D is perhaps TRBD1 or TRBD2 (6 bases each). Deletions cut 2 bases from V and 0 bases from J, with 11 bases between. The CDR3 covers 15 residues. Germline V lookup: CDR1 MNHNS, CDR2 SASEGT. The CDR3 coding sequence is TGTGCCAGCAGTGAACGCGGGACACCCTCCTACGAGCAGTACTTC. Translating it yields CASSERGTPSYEQYF.

The V gene is TRBV3-1, the J gene TRBJ2-5; weak D call: TRBD1 (7 bases). The V and J ends lost 6 bases and 5 bases respectively, with 19 bases between them. There are 15 residues in the CDR3. Germline V gene sequence: CDR1 LGHDT, CDR2 YNNKEL (reference sequence). CDR3 DNA: TGTGCCAGCAGTCTAATGACAGGGAGGAGGGAGACCCAGTACTTC. It specifies CASSLMTGRRETQYF.

The rearrangement uses TRBV7-9 and TRBJ2-7; D is unclear. V lost 6 bases and J 2 bases, leaving 14 bases between the germline ends. The CDR3 is 14 amino acids. Germline V gene data show CDR1 as SEHNR and CDR2 as FQNEAQ (reference sequence). The DNA of the CDR3 is TGTGCCAGCAGAGAAAAGTCAGGACCCTACGAGCAGTACTTC. This sequence encodes CASREKSGPYEQYF.

V and J are TRBV9 and TRBJ2-7; 8 positions match TRBD2. CDR1 is SGDLS, CDR2 YYNGEE, per germline. The CDR3 sequence is 15 residues long. The trim removed 3 bases at V and 5 bases at J, leaving 10 bases unmatched. The CDR3 DNA sequence: TGTGCCAGCAGCGCTTCGGGAGGGTCTAGGAACGAGCAGTACTTC. Its protein product is CASSASGGSRNEQYF.

This rearrangement joins TRBV19 to TRBJ2-7; no reliable D call. Trimming stripped 7 bases from V and 2 bases from J, with 12 bases between. The germline CDR1 and CDR2 sequences are LNHDA and SQIVND (reference sequence). This CDR3 has 13 amino acids. The CDR3 loop reads CASINLLAYEQYF. The CDR3 DNA reads as TGTGCCAGTATTAATCTTCTAGCCTACGAGCAGTACTTC.

This rearrangement joins TRBV6-9 to TRBJ1-2, with 7 bases aligning to TRBD1. The V gene's germline CDR1 is MNHGY and CDR2 SVAAGI. With 3 bases clipped from V and 1 base from J, the junction kept 5 bases outside the gene matches. This CDR3 is built from 15 residues. CDR3 protein: CASSYWAGGNYGYTF. CDR3 bases: TGTGCCAGCAGTTACTGGGCAGGGGGTAACTATGGCTACACCTTC.

This clonotype was seen repeatedly, ten times or more. This chain joins TRBV5-1 and TRBJ1-2; D is perhaps TRBD1 (6 bases). The CDR3 totals 15 residues. V was cut by 2 bases and J by 6 bases, with 17 bases left in between. The germline CDR1 and CDR2 sequences are SGHRS and YFSETQ. The CDR3 here is CASSLQGDQVDGYTF. Here the CDR3 DNA reads TGCGCCAGCAGCTTACAGGGAGATCAAGTCGATGGCTACACCTTC.

This clonotype was detected ten times or more. V and J are TRBV2 and TRBJ2-6; tentatively, D is TRBD1 (6 bases). V gave up 5 bases and J gave up 4 bases, with 12 bases separating them. CDR3 length: 15 amino acids. Per germline, CDR1 SNHLY and CDR2 FYNNEI. In nucleotides, the CDR3 is TGTGCCAGCAGTCACCAGGGGAACGGGGCCAACGTCCTGACTTTC. As protein: CASSHQGNGANVLTF.

J is TRBJ1-5 and V is TRBV29-1, with TRBD1 identical over 7 bases. V shed 5 bases, J shed 2 bases, and the junction held 3 bases outside the gene matches. Per the germline V gene, CDR1 is SQVTM and CDR2 is ANQGSEA. This CDR3 comprises 13 residues. The CDR3 sequence: CSVSTGGNQPQHF. The CDR3 DNA reads as TGCAGCGTTAGCACAGGGGGCAATCAGCCCCAGCATTTT.

This clonotype was counted a few times. The rearrangement links TRBV20-1 to TRBJ1-3; the D gene is possibly TRBD1 (5 bases). This CDR3 has 16 residues. The germline gives CDR1 DFQATT, CDR2 SNEGSKA (reference sequence). V was cut by 0 bases and J by 0 bases, with 12 bases left in between. CDR3 bases: TGCAGTGCTAGAGATCCCGACAGCAGCTCTGGAAACACCATATATTTT. Its protein product is CSARDPDSSSGNTIYF.

CDR3 region: CASSMAGGGLKNEQFF. The CDR3 nucleotides are TGTGCCAGTAGTATGGCTGGCGGGGGGCTGAAGAATGAGCAGTTCTTC. This chain links TRBV19 with TRBJ2-1; 8 nucleotides line up with TRBD2. This CDR3 spans 16 amino acids. Germline loops: CDR1 LNHDA, CDR2 SQIVND (reference sequence). Losses at the gene ends were 3 bases for V and 7 bases for J; bases not matched to a gene: 11.